The subject of this entry is one T cell receptor beta chain. Its specificity is not known. The CDR3 runs 15 residues. CDR1 is SGHRS and CDR2 is YFSETQ in the germline V gene. V shed 4 bases, J shed 5 bases, and the junction held 8 bases outside the gene matches. The sample is drawn from a study of T cell repertoires in cytomegalovirus infection. TCRdb used MiXCR to reprocess the reads, holding one entry per CDR3 protein. The sample holds roughly 310,000 distinct CDR3 sequences, 25% to 30% seen once. This TCR was recovered from a human donor in good health (CMV status not recorded). Some clones in this sample may be carry-over from other donors' samples. Sequencing used cultured PBMCs, obtained from culture after CMV antigen stimulation. The chain recombines TRBV5-1 with TRBJ2-1; 8 bases are a match to TRBD2. CDR3 nucleotides: TGCGCCAGCAGCGGGGGACTAGTGTTAGACAATGAGCAGTTCTTC. Translating gives CASSGGLVLDNEQFF.